This TCR beta chain was captured by sequencing in a study of human T cells and chemical hapten exposure listed by TCRdb under 2021. With regard to the full study: For sensitization, 2% DPC in acetone was applied to a 2 cm by 2 cm area of upper inner arm skin. Patch testing on the upper back used Finn chambers containing 0.01% DPC, with scoring done after 6 days according to International Contact Dermatitis Research Group standards. Libraries were pooled for sequencing, and variation in per-sample TCR yields was attributed mainly to small differences in library volumes within the pool. Patients additionally received weekly therapeutic DPC doses to the scalp throughout the approximately 25-week study period. Approximately 30 alopecia patients provided blood for TCR sequencing at one to four time points (pre-sensitization, 2, 6 and 24 weeks). Peripheral blood TCR repertoire changes were tracked in vivo in alopecia patients during primary and secondary sensitization to the hapten diphenylcyclopropenone (DPC). Blood samples were taken from patients before sensitization (week 0) and then at 2, 6 and about 24 weeks after DPC sensitization. The patient cohort, mostly female, included alopecia areata with under or over 50% scalp involvement, alopecia totalis and alopecia universalis.

The time point label of this sample denotes: pre-sensitization, week 0. Sample treatment or condition, as interpreted from the label and publication: therapeutic diphenylcyclopropenone sensitization with weekly scalp DPC. Blood at each patch-test visit was drawn before the patch test was applied. Patients were considered eligible if aged 18 to 70, diagnosed with alopecia and deemed suitable for DPC therapy, and patients were excluded if pregnant. Unfractionated whole blood was collected in Tempus Blood RNA tubes, and total RNA was extracted from that blood. What the study reported, not specific to this receptor: All patients had alopecia, a presumed autoimmune disease, so their immune response might differ from that of healthy individuals. The number of TCRs above 1 in 1000 frequency did not change with DPC sensitization; there was no evidence of global repertoire structure alterations. Expanded TCRs formed significantly more large CDR3 similarity clusters than pre-sensitization or healthy control sets, consistent with antigen-driven responses. The number of PT1 expanded TCRs positively correlated with patch test score, significant at thresholds 8, 16 and 32 but not 4. After repeated subsampling, changes were observed in the strength of the expansion versus patch-test correlation and in the threshold at which the correlation became significant.

The method behind the library was RACE. The instrument was a NextSeq 500. Library preparation attached unique molecular identifiers to individual cDNA molecules for quantitative, reproducible TCR counting. Each blood RNA sample was used to sequence both TCR alpha and TCR beta chains. In the authors' own workflow: A median of around 100,000 TCRs per sample was observed, with a range of roughly 20,000 to 750,000. V, J and CDR3 annotation of the TCR reads was performed with the Decombinator software suite. For PS versus PT1 abundance plots, all samples were subsampled to the same number of TCRs (28,000). TCRs were defined as expanded if absent before sensitization and observed at least eight times at the 2-week time point. TCRdb itself trimmed the public reads at Q25 with fastp, ran MiXCR and retained productive beta chains. Each entry is one CDR3 protein sequence, shown with its most common DNA and genes. These V and J calls derive from TCRdb rather than the authors' analysis. This sample is represented by about 120,000 distinct CDR3 sequences; around an eighth of them were singletons. Around 3% of the sample lies in the top ten.

This clonotype was found many times. Its antigen remains undetermined. No base qualities exist here, and no much larger clone lies one base off it. The V and J ends are trimmed by 7 bases and 4 bases, leaving 13 bases between them. The CDR3 measures 14 amino acids from cysteine to phenylalanine. Only the CDR3 DNA is retained, 42 bases long and in frame from the first base. CDR1 MNHEY and CDR2 SVGEGT are derived from the germline V gene. The clonotype was recovered from a woman between 18 and 29 years old with alopecia areata. Some clones in this sample may be carry-over from other donors' samples. The specimen comprised whole blood, sampled in connection with sensitization to the hapten diphenylcyclopropenone (DPC). The chain uses TRBV6-2 or TRBV6-3 and TRBJ2-2; a tentative D match to TRBD2 spans 6 bases. CDR3 sequence: CASNSGVFTGELFF. The sequence in DNA is TGTGCCAGCAATTCGGGGGTTTTCACCGGGGAGCTGTTTTTT.